This T cell receptor (beta chain) appears in the sequencing data of a study of cytomegalovirus exposure and HLA in healthy donors. Study-level results: The dataset shows that most TCR sequences were rare, while some public TCRs occurred in many donors. There were some V segments, including TRBV6-2 and TRBV6-3, excluded as indistinguishable.

13 Jbeta primers and 60 Vbeta primers were used for the PCR. Sequenced by immunoSEQ multiplex PCR; TCRdb stores in-frame clones only, minus some. The sample contains some 130,000 clones, around three quarters of which appear only once. V shed 0 bases and J shed 6 bases, with 10 bases lying between them. CDR1 SGHTA and CDR2 FQGTGA come from the germline V gene. There are 14 residues in the CDR3. Points on this clone: Its target is not known.

The clonotype comes from a man between 40 and 49 years old in good health and CMV-seronegative. The sample was PBMCs. The chain couples TRBV7-3 to TRBJ2-3, with D maybe TRBD1 (6 bases). CDR3 residues: CASSLTQGDDTQYF. CDR3 DNA sequence: TGTGCCAGCAGCTTAACACAGGGTGACGATACGCAGTATTTT.